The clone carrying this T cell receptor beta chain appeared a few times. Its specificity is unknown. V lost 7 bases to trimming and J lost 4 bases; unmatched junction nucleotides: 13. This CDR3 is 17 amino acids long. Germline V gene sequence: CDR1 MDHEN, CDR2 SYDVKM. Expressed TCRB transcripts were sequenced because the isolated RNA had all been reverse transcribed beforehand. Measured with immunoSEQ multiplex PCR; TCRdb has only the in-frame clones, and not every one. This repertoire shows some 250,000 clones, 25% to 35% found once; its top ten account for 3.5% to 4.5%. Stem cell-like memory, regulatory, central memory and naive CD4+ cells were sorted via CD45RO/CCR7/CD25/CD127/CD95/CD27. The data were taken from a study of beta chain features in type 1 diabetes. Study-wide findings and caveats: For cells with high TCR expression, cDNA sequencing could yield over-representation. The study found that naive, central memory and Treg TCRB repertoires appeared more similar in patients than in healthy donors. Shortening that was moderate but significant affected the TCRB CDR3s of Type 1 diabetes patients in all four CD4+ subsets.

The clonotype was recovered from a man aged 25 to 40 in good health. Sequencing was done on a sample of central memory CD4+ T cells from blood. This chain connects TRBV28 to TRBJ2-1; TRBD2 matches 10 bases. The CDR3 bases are TGTGCCAGCACCCAAAGTGGTCTAGCGGGGGCTTACAATGAGCAGTTCTTC. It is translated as CASTQSGLAGAYNEQFF.